The present TCR beta chain was sequenced within a study of spatial heterogeneity in lung cancer. Study-level background: Mean representation of each unique TCR and UMI combination in the raw reads exceeded nine occurrences.

Time point indicated: sample taken at primary tumor resection. Tumor, nontumor lung or frozen PBMC supplied whole RNA that was sequenced unsorted. The donors, approximately 66 patients with untreated early-stage non-small cell lung cancer, provided the samples. The study's findings and limits: Tumor TCRs that were ubiquitous and expanded showed up in blood more at resection than follow-up.

This clonotype was detected many times. Its antigen is as yet unknown. This CDR3 contains 15 residues. The V end was cut by 2 bases, the J end by 7 bases, with 15 bases between. CDR1 SGHAT and CDR2 FQDESV come from the germline V gene (reference sequence). Using its own MiXCR run on the 5' RACE reads, TCRdb lists one record per CDR3 protein. This table has 25,000 or so distinct CDR3 sequences, about 5.1% appearing once. Sample: PBMCs, taken at surgery. The sequence was collected from a male donor with early-stage non-small cell lung cancer. The chain combines TRBV11-1 with TRBJ2-1; D is possibly TRBD1 or TRBD2 (5 bases each). The CDR3 spells CASSLMGPSANEQFF. In DNA form, the CDR3 reads TGTGCCAGCAGCTTAATGGGACCCTCAGCGAATGAGCAGTTCTTC.